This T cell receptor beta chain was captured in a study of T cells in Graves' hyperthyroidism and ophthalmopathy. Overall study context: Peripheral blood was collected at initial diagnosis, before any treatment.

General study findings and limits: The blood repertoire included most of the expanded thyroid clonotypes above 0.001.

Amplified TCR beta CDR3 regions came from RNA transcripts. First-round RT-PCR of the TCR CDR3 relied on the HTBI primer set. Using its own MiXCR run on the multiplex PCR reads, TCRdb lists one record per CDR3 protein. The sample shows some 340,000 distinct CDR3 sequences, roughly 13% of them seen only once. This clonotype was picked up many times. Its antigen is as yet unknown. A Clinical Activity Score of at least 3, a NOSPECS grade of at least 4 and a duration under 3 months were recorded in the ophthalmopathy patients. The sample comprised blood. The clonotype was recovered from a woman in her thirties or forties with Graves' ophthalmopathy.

The CDR3: CASSFIPSLFLSFQFF. The CDR3 coding sequence is TGTGCCAGCAGTTTCATCCCCTCCCTTTTTTTGTCCTTTCAGTTCTTC. The chain recombines TRBV12-3 or TRBV12-4 with TRBJ2-1; D is undetermined. CDR3 length: 16 residues. With 3 bases removed from V and 13 bases from J, the gap between germline ends came to 25 bases.